The source of this T cell receptor (beta chain) is a study of blood T cells in healthy people across ages. Per the germline V gene, CDR1 is MNHNS and CDR2 is SASEGT. This CDR3 comprises 12 residues. The V and J ends lost 4 bases and 6 bases respectively, with 9 bases between them. Together with a sample-barcoded 5' primer, a J-beta primer mix was included in a second PCR lasting about 6 to 11 cycles. TCRdb reprocessed the 5' RACE reads via MiXCR and lists one record per CDR3 protein. This table has approximately 800,000 distinct CDR3 sequences, roughly 24% appearing once. These sequences were also reported in another study, on T cells of mothers and their children. As that report states: Samples were provided by three healthy Caucasian mothers and their six children.

The rearrangement joins TRBV6-1 to TRBJ2-5, with a weak D call TRBD2 (7 bases). This clonotype was obtained from a boy between 10 and 17 years old in good health. The sequenced material came from blood. The DNA of the CDR3 is TGTGCCAGCAGTGGGGGGGGGCAGACCCAGTACTTC. It yields the protein CASSGGGQTQYF.